The entry that follows covers one T cell receptor (beta chain) sequence. The sample originates from a study of CXCR3-negative and CXCR3-positive naive CD8 T cells. The CDR3 sequence is 13 residues long. CDR1 SQVTM and CDR2 ANQGSEA come from the germline V gene. 5' RACE that incorporated UMI labels was used to prepare the TRB cDNA libraries. TCRdb reprocessed the 5' RACE reads and keeps a single row for each CDR3 protein, giving no DNA. The table for this sample gives 43,000 or so distinct CDR3 sequences. This TCR derives from a human donor in good health. Some clones in this sample may be carry-over from other donors' samples. This chain links TRBV29-1 with TRBJ2-7; with no DNA, the TCRdb D assignment of TRBD2 cannot be verified. The source material was memory CD8+ T cells from blood. This CDR3 reads CSVHDGPNYEQYF.